These 17 T cell receptor beta chains were sequenced from one sample in a study of cytomegalovirus exposure and HLA in healthy donors. The PCR made use of 60 Vbeta and 13 Jbeta primers. The protocol was immunoSEQ multiplex PCR, while the TCRdb copy is restricted to in-frame clones and leaves out a portion. The table lists under 150,000 clones, around 10% of them singletons. What was sequenced was PBMCs. The receptors shown here come from a man aged 25-40 years in good health and CMV-seronegative.

J is TRBJ1-1 and V is TRBV6-5; 7 positions agree with TRBD1. Per the germline V gene, CDR1 is MNHEY and CDR2 is SVGAGI. Trimming took 5 bases from V and 4 from J; bases not matched to a gene: 7. The CDR3 has 14 amino acids. DNA for the CDR3: TGTGCCAGCAGTGACAGGGTCCTCGGCACTGAAGCTTTCTTT. This encodes CASSDRVLGTEAFF.

V is TRBV11-3 and J is TRBJ2-3; D is uncertain. The V end was cut by 1 base, the J end by 4 bases, with 6 bases between. Germline loops: CDR1 SGHNT, CDR2 YENEEA. This CDR3 region has 13 residues. CDR3 loop: CASSLVASDTQYF. For the CDR3, the DNA is TGTGCCAGCAGCTTAGTCGCGTCAGATACGCAGTATTTT. The full variable domain, completed using reference TRBV11-3 and TRBJ2-3, is EAGVVQSPRYKIIEKKQPVAFWCNPISGHNTLYWYLQNLGQGPELLIRYENEEAVDDSQLPKDRFSAERLKGVDSTLKIQPAELGDSAVYLCASSLVASDTQYFGPGTRLTVL.

The chain joins TRBV9 to TRBJ2-6; D gene unclear. This CDR3 contains 18 residues. The V end lost 0 bases, the J end lost 0 bases, and 13 bases lay between the germline ends. Germline values: CDR1 SGDLS, CDR2 YYNGEE. The chain's CDR3 is CASSVVRDSFSGANVLTF. The CDR3 DNA is TGTGCCAGCAGCGTAGTGAGAGACTCCTTCTCTGGGGCCAACGTCCTGACTTTC.

There are a few counts of this clone. The chain links TRBV5-1 to TRBJ2-2, with 11 bases fitting TRBD2. Germline V CDR1 and CDR2: SGHRS, YFSETQ. V lost 4 bases and J lost 5; bases outside the gene matches: 4. This CDR3 is 15 amino acids long. CDR3 nucleotides: TGCGCCAGCAGCCTCCGGACTAGCGGGACCGGGGAGCTGTTTTTT. It specifies CASSLRTSGTGELFF.

This clone was recorded a few times. CDR3 sequence (DNA): TGTGCCAGCAGCGCCCCGACTACCGCTCTCAACACCGGGGAGCTGTTTTTT. Residues: CASSAPTTALNTGELFF. This chain uses TRBV5-4 with TRBJ2-2; possible D gene TRBD2, 5 bases. Trimming pared 4 bases from V and 2 bases from J, leaving 18 bases between. The CDR3 has 17 residues. The V gene's germline CDR1 is SGHNT and CDR2 YYREEE (reference sequence).

J is TRBJ1-1 and V is TRBV30; 7 bases are shared with TRBD1. The ends lost 4 bases at V and 10 bases at J; junction bases unmatched: 6. The CDR3 runs to 11 residues. Per germline, CDR1 GTSNPN and CDR2 SVGIG (reference sequence). CDR3 bases: TGTGCCTGGAAACTCGACAGGGTAGCTTTCTTT. It specifies CAWKLDRVAFF.

V and J are TRBV7-9 and TRBJ1-4; tentatively, D is TRBD1 (5 bases). Trimming shortened V by 1 base and J by 4 bases, and 10 bases separated the two germline ends. CDR1 is SEHNR, CDR2 FQNEAQ, per germline (reference sequence). The CDR3 consists of 15 residues. CDR3 in DNA: TGTGCCAGCAGCTTAGATCAGGGCTTTAATGAAAAACTGTTTTTT. It translates to CASSLDQGFNEKLFF.

This clone has just a few counts. V usage is TRBV7-8 and J usage is TRBJ1-5, with unresolved D. V was pared by 1 base and J by 0 bases, with 19 bases between. The germline CDR1 and CDR2 sequences are SGHVS and FQNEAQ. The CDR3 has 19 amino acids. The CDR3 loop reads CASSLGLIGGQNSNQPQHF. The CDR3 DNA is TGTGCCAGCAGCTTAGGCTTAATTGGCGGGCAAAATAGCAATCAGCCCCAGCATTTT.

This clone was counted between two and nine times. The chain couples TRBV6-6 to TRBJ2-3; the match to TRBD1 covers 9 bases. The J segment lost 4 bases and the V segment lost 4 bases, leaving 6 bases of the junction unmatched. The CDR3 spans 15 residues. Germline V CDR1 and CDR2: MNHNY, SVGAGI (reference sequence). This CDR3 reads CASSSGQGNADTQYF. In nucleotides, the CDR3 is TGTGCCAGCAGTTCCGGACAGGGGAACGCAGATACGCAGTATTTT.

This clone was seen a handful of times. This chain connects TRBV19 to TRBJ2-7; 9 bases line up with TRBD1. After removal of 2 bases from V and 7 bases from J, the junction contained 12 bases not matched to a gene. The CDR3 sequence is 16 residues long. Germline-derived CDR1 and CDR2 are LNHDA and SQIVND (reference sequence). In DNA, the CDR3 is TGTGCCAGTAGTATACTTTCTGGACAGGGGTCTAAAGAGCAGTACTTC. Amino acids: CASSILSGQGSKEQYF.

This clone came up a few times. J is TRBJ2-7 and V is TRBV5-4; 10 bases agree with TRBD2. V shed 4 bases and J 5 bases; nucleotides not matched to a gene: 12. This CDR3 is built from 16 residues. Germline CDR1 SGHNT, CDR2 YYREEE (reference sequence). CDR3 loop: CASSLSTSGIINEQYF. The CDR3 coding sequence is TGTGCCAGCAGCCTAAGTACTAGCGGGATAATCAACGAGCAGTACTTC.

The V gene is TRBV4-3, the J gene TRBJ2-7; 8 bases align to TRBD1. This CDR3 is 15 amino acids long. CDR1 is LGHNA and CDR2 is YSLEER in the germline V gene. The V gene end was trimmed by 0 bases and the J gene end by 4 bases; junction bases not matched to a gene: 5. CDR3 coding DNA: TGCGCCAGCAGCCAAGACTCAGGGGGCCCGTACGAGCAGTACTTC. Protein: CASSQDSGGPYEQYF.

The chain has TRBV14 and TRBJ1-3; perhaps TRBD1 as D (5 bases). The CDR3 extends over 16 amino acids. Germline V CDR1 and CDR2: SGHDN, FVKESK. V was pared by 3 bases and J by 0 bases, with 12 bases between. CDR3 DNA sequence: TGTGCCAGCAGCCAGTGGGGCAGAAGCTCTGGAAACACCATATATTTT. Protein: CASSQWGRSSGNTIYF.

A few counts support this clone. The chain joins TRBV28 to TRBJ1-2; D perhaps matches TRBD1 (5 bases). Germline V gene data show CDR1 as MDHEN and CDR2 as SYDVKM. V lost 6 bases and J 8 bases, leaving 16 bases between the germline ends. CDR3 length: 13 residues. CDR3 sequence reads: CASSWGLREGYTF. The CDR3 DNA is TGTGCCAGCAGCTGGGGACTACGGGAAGGCTACACCTTC.

The chain recombines TRBV11-2 with TRBJ2-5, with TRBD1 matching 10 bases. The V gene's germline CDR1 is SGHAT and CDR2 FQNNGV. This CDR3 comprises 15 residues. Trimming at V came to 7 bases and at J to 2 bases, leaving 7 bases not matched to a gene. The DNA of the CDR3 is TGTGCCAGCACCTTGGACAGGGGGTGGCAAGAGACCCAGTACTTC. It codes for CASTLDRGWQETQYF.

The chain links TRBV7-2 to TRBJ2-3; 8 nucleotides match TRBD2. CDR1 is SGHTA and CDR2 is FQGNSA in the germline V gene. The V and J ends lost 7 bases and 4 bases, in that order; junction bases with no gene match: 13. The CDR3 length is 16 residues. The CDR3 loop is CASTLRRGGISDTQYF. CDR3 DNA sequence: TGTGCCAGCACTCTTCGACGGGGGGGCATATCAGATACGCAGTATTTT.

The chain has TRBV30 and TRBJ2-6; D is perhaps TRBD2 (6 bases). The CDR3 is made up of 16 amino acids. V lost 1 base, J lost 1 base, and 11 bases lay in between. Germline V gene sequence: CDR1 GTSNPN, CDR2 SVGIG (reference sequence). CDR3 coding DNA: TGTGCCTGGAGTGGCCGGGGGAGATCTGGGGCCAACGTCCTGACTTTC. Its protein is CAWSGRGRSGANVLTF. The whole variable domain, filled in from reference TRBV30 and TRBJ2-6, reads SQTIHQWPATLVQPVGSPLSLECTVEGTSNPNLYWYRQAAGRGLQLLFYSVGIGQISSEVPQNLSASRPQDRQFILSSKKLLLSDSGFYLCAWSGRGRSGANVLTFGAGSRLTVL.